This T cell receptor beta chain was identified in a study of T cell changes during pregnancy in multiple sclerosis. Using immunoSEQ multiplex PCR, the repertoire was profiled, and TCRdb retains in-frame clones only, with some absent. The data hold some 29,000 clones, with 80% to 90% observed a single time. Germline assignment: CDR1 LGHNA and CDR2 YNFKEQ. The CDR3 covers 14 residues. With respect to this clone: Given a much more abundant clone one base away, this may be a read error.

The material was CD8+ T cells from peripheral blood mononuclear cells, obtained in the third trimester of pregnancy. The chain employs TRBV4-2 and TRBJ1-1, with D possibly being TRBD1 (6 bases). The clonotype was recovered from a female donor with multiple sclerosis, enrolled in a pregnancy study. DNA for the CDR3: TGTGTCAGCAGCCCTCCTCGGGGGGGCCCTGAAGCTTTCTTT. Residues: CVSSPPRGGPEAFF.